These 25 T cell receptor beta chains were all obtained from the same sample, sequenced in a study of blood T cell repertoires in COVID-19. Generated by immunoSEQ multiplex PCR, the TCRdb table keeps only in-frame clones and is missing some. The data contain about 45,000 clones, 60% to 80% of them seen just once; the ten biggest clones take up around 30%. The specimen sequenced was peripheral blood. The source of these receptors is a woman between 65 and 79 years old with acute or convalescent COVID-19.

This chain joins TRBV5-4 and TRBJ1-6; 7 nucleotides agree with TRBD1. From germline, CDR1 is SGHNT and CDR2 YYREEE (reference sequence). The CDR3 spans 15 residues. With V trimmed by 5 bases and J by 6 bases, 8 bases remained unmatched. CDR3 in amino acids: CASSLQGISNSPLHF. CDR3 bases: TGTGCCAGCAGTCTACAGGGGATTAGTAATTCACCCCTCCACTTT.

In DNA form, the CDR3 reads TGTGCCAGTAGTATTGCCCCATCGGACTTCATCTCTGGAAACACCATATATTTT. Amino acid sequence: CASSIAPSDFISGNTIYF. This chain joins TRBV19 and TRBJ1-3, with no clear D. Trimming pared 3 bases from V and 0 bases from J, leaving 18 bases between. This CDR3 has 18 amino acids. CDR1 is LNHDA, CDR2 SQIVND, per germline (reference sequence).

This rearrangement joins TRBV29-1 to TRBJ2-1; tentatively, D is TRBD1 (5 bases). This CDR3 comprises 12 residues. The germline CDR1 and CDR2 sequences are SQVTM and ANQGSEA. V was cut by 5 bases and J by 6 bases, with 11 bases left in between. In DNA, the CDR3 is TGCAGCGTTCAGTCTCAGGGCAATGAGCAGTTCTTC. It specifies CSVQSQGNEQFF.

The rearrangement joins TRBV5-1 to TRBJ2-1, with 8 nucleotides matching TRBD2. Germline loops: CDR1 SGHRS, CDR2 YFSETQ. Trimming removed 4 bases from V and 1 base from J; junction bases left unmatched: 13. The CDR3 is made up of 18 amino acids. DNA for the CDR3: TGCGCCAGCAGCGGAACGGGGGTAGCGGGGACTTCCTACAATGAGCAGTTCTTC. Translation: CASSGTGVAGTSYNEQFF.

The chain employs TRBV20-1 and TRBJ1-4; weak D call: TRBD1 (6 bases). Trimming pared 6 bases from V and 8 bases from J, leaving 19 bases between. This CDR3 spans 14 amino acids. Germline V gives CDR1 DFQATT, CDR2 SNEGSKA (reference sequence). CDR3 sequence (DNA): TGCAGTGCGAGTGGACAGCTCGGGACAGAAAAACTGTTTTTT. Its protein is CSASGQLGTEKLFF.

The chain is built from TRBV29-1 and TRBJ1-1; 10 bases are shared with TRBD1. From germline, CDR1 is SQVTM and CDR2 ANQGSEA. V was pared by 4 bases and J by 7 bases, with 12 bases of the junction left unmatched. The CDR3 contains 15 residues. CDR3 nucleotides: TGCAGCGTTGGATTCGGGACAGGGGCTCTCGGTGAAGCTTTCTTT. The encoded protein is CSVGFGTGALGEAFF.

This rearrangement joins TRBV5-5 to TRBJ2-1, with TRBD2 identical over 10 bases. V shed 0 bases, J shed 5 bases, and the junction held 2 bases outside the gene matches. The CDR3 has 15 amino acids. Germline values: CDR1 SGHKS, CDR2 YYEKEE (reference sequence). The CDR3 is CASSLGLAGDNEQFF. CDR3 sequence (DNA): TGTGCCAGCAGCTTGGGGCTAGCGGGAGACAATGAGCAGTTCTTC.

The chain uses TRBV5-1 and TRBJ1-1; 9 bases line up with TRBD1. CDR3 length: 14 residues. Losses at the gene ends were 3 bases for V and 5 bases for J; bases not matched to a gene: 5. Germline CDR1 is SGHRS and CDR2 is YFSETQ. CDR3 bases: TGCGCCAGCAGCTACACAGGGGGCATGACTGAAGCTTTCTTT. Its translation: CASSYTGGMTEAFF.

The chain couples TRBV6-5 to TRBJ1-5; TRBD1 might be the D (6 bases). The CDR3 consists of 13 residues. Per germline, CDR1 MNHEY and CDR2 SVGAGI. V was cut by 6 bases and J by 4 bases, with 10 bases left in between. The DNA for the CDR3 is TGTGCCAGCAGCCGACAGGATAATCAGCCCCAGCATTTT. It is translated as CASSRQDNQPQHF.

CDR3 nucleotides: TGTGCCAGCAGTTTATCAGATGAAGCTTTCTTT. It specifies CASSLSDEAFF. The genes are TRBV28 and TRBJ1-1, with unresolved D. The CDR3 has 11 amino acids. V was pared by 1 base and J by 7 bases, with 4 bases between. Germline CDR1 and CDR2: MDHEN and SYDVKM.

The V gene is TRBV19, the J gene TRBJ1-4; 9 bases match TRBD1. Looked up from germline, CDR1 is LNHDA and CDR2 is SQIVND (reference sequence). This CDR3 region has 16 residues. The J segment lost 3 bases and the V segment lost 5 bases, leaving 7 bases of the junction unmatched. The chain's CDR3 is CASSSRQGEANEKLFF. The CDR3 DNA is TGTGCCAGTAGTTCCCGACAGGGGGAAGCTAATGAAAAACTGTTTTTT.

The J gene is TRBJ1-2, the V gene TRBV10-3; possibly TRBD1 for D (6 bases). Trimming stripped 7 bases from V and 2 bases from J, with 8 bases between. Germline V lookup: CDR1 ENHRY, CDR2 SYGVKD. The CDR3 sequence is 12 residues long. In nucleotides, the CDR3 is TGTGCCATCAAGGGGGAGAACTATGGCTACACCTTC. It encodes CAIKGENYGYTF.

The rearrangement uses TRBV19 and TRBJ1-5, with D perhaps matching TRBD1 (5 bases). The V gene lost 5 bases and the J gene lost 2 bases, with 7 bases spanning the gap. Germline loops: CDR1 LNHDA, CDR2 SQIVND (reference sequence). There are 13 residues in the CDR3. The CDR3 loop reads CASSPQGNQPQHF. CDR3 DNA sequence: TGTGCCAGTAGTCCACAGGGCAATCAGCCCCAGCATTTT.

The chain links TRBV10-2 to TRBJ1-5, with 8 positions matching TRBD1. This CDR3 spans 13 amino acids. V lost 4 bases, J lost 7 bases, and 3 bases stayed unmatched. Looked up from germline, CDR1 is WSHSY and CDR2 is SAAADI. CDR3 protein: CASSGQGKQPQHF. CDR3 DNA sequence: TGCGCCAGCAGTGGACAGGGGAAGCAGCCCCAGCATTTT.

The chain uses TRBV7-6 and TRBJ2-1; D gene unclear. Germline CDR1 and CDR2: SGHVS and FNYEAQ. The CDR3 has 14 residues. The ends were cut back, 5 bases at V and 5 bases at J, with 13 bases in the middle. The CDR3, as DNA: TGTGCCAGCAGCGCCCGGATCGGAGACAATGAGCAGTTCTTC. This translates into CASSARIGDNEQFF.

This clone was observed a few times. The chain joins TRBV21-1 to TRBJ2-7; the DNA was not used to check the table's D call, TRBD2. TRBV21-1 is a documented pseudogene. CDR3 size: 17 residues. The CDR3 bases are TGTGCCAGCAGCCGAAGCGCAACTAGCCTCCCCGCCTACGAGCAGTACTTC. This gives the protein CASSRSATSLPAYEQYF.

The chain links TRBV5-8 to TRBJ2-1; TRBD1 aligns across 9 bases. V lost 5 bases, J lost 6 bases, and 3 bases stayed unmatched. The germline V gene has CDR1 SGHTS and CDR2 YDEGEE. The CDR3 is made up of 13 amino acids. The CDR3 DNA reads TGTGCCAGCAGGCAGACAGGGGGCAATGAGCAGTTCTTC. This sequence encodes CASRQTGGNEQFF. The full variable domain, its missing parts supplied by reference TRBV5-8 and TRBJ2-1, is EAGVTQSPTHLIKTRGQQATLRCSPISGHTSVYWYQQALGLGLQFLLWYDEGEERNRGNFPPRFSGRQFPNYSSELNVNALELEDSALYLCASRQTGGNEQFFGPGTRLTVL.

The rearrangement uses TRBV20-1 and TRBJ1-5; a weak D match, TRBD1 (6 bases). CDR1 is DFQATT, CDR2 SNEGSKA, per germline (reference sequence). Trimming removed 3 bases from V and 3 bases from J, with 15 bases in between. The CDR3 sequence is 15 residues long. CDR3 sequence (DNA): TGCAGTGCTAGTCAGGGGCACTCCCCCAATCAGCCCCAGCATTTT. It translates to CSASQGHSPNQPQHF.

This clone was seen only a few times. The chain has TRBV7-3 and TRBJ2-5; TRBD1 matches 8 bases. Trimming took 0 bases from V and 1 from J; bases not matched to a gene: 7. The germline CDR1 and CDR2 sequences are SGHTA and FQGTGA. The CDR3 length is 17 residues. CDR3 protein: CASSLTGQGAIQETQYF. The CDR3 DNA sequence: TGTGCCAGCAGCTTAACAGGGCAGGGGGCCATCCAAGAGACCCAGTACTTC.

The genes are TRBV10-1 and TRBJ2-2, with D possibly being TRBD1 (5 bases). Trimming shortened V by 6 bases and J by 0 bases, and 8 bases separated the two germline ends. Germline loops: CDR1 WNHNN, CDR2 SYGVQD (reference sequence). This CDR3 is built from 14 residues. CDR3 sequence reads: CASRKDTNTGELFF. The CDR3 coding sequence is TGCGCCAGCAGAAAGGACACGAACACCGGGGAGCTGTTTTTT.

The sample holds a few counts of this clone. The rearrangement joins TRBV7-9 to TRBJ1-6, with 7 bases identical to TRBD1. The germline V gene has CDR1 SEHNR and CDR2 FQNEAQ (reference sequence). CDR3 length: 17 residues. With 5 bases clipped from V and 2 bases from J, the junction kept 9 bases outside the gene matches. CDR3 amino acids: CASSRGQGDTYNSPLHF. CDR3 coding DNA: TGTGCCAGCAGCCGAGGGCAGGGGGATACCTATAATTCACCCCTCCACTTT.

The chain joins TRBV5-1 to TRBJ1-1; unclear D gene. V gave up 4 bases and J gave up 1 base, with 8 bases separating them. In germline, CDR1 is SGHRS, CDR2 YFSETQ. The CDR3 length is 13 residues. The CDR3 protein is CASSSRGNTEAFF. CDR3 DNA: TGCGCCAGCAGCAGCAGAGGGAACACTGAAGCTTTCTTT.

The rearrangement uses TRBV30 and TRBJ2-2; the D gene is possibly TRBD1 (5 bases). V was pared by 3 bases and J by 6 bases, with 11 bases between. Germline CDR1 is GTSNPN and CDR2 is SVGIG (reference sequence). The CDR3 extends over 13 amino acids. CDR3 sequence: CAWRKTAAGELFF. The CDR3 coding sequence is TGTGCCTGGAGAAAGACAGCCGCCGGGGAGCTGTTTTTT.

The chain joins TRBV5-4 to TRBJ1-4, with D unresolved. V lost 4 bases to trimming and J lost 0 bases, with 4 bases between them. The CDR3 has 13 residues. CDR1 is SGHNT, CDR2 YYREEE, per germline (reference sequence). The CDR3 spells CASSQTTNEKLFF. Here the CDR3 DNA reads TGTGCCAGCAGCCAAACAACTAATGAAAAACTGTTTTTT. The complete variable domain, with remaining parts taken from reference TRBV5-4 and TRBJ1-4, reads ETGVTQSPTHLIKTRGQQVTLRCSSQSGHNTVSWYQQALGQGPQFIFQYYREEENGRGNFPPRFSGLQFPNYSSELNVNALELDDSALYLCASSQTTNEKLFFGSGTQLSVL.

The J gene is TRBJ2-7, the V gene TRBV19, with 9 bases matching TRBD1. This CDR3 spans 13 amino acids. The junction had 2 bases not matched to a gene; V was cut back by 8 bases and J by 0 bases. Germline V CDR1 and CDR2: LNHDA, SQIVND (reference sequence). CDR3 protein: CASAGQGSYEQYF. In DNA, the CDR3 is TGTGCCAGTGCGGGACAGGGCTCCTACGAGCAGTACTTC. Combining the CDR3 with reference TRBV19 and TRBJ2-7 gives the whole variable domain DGGITQSPKYLFRKEGQNVTLSCEQNLNHDAMYWYRQDPGQGLRLIYYSQIVNDFQKGDIAEGYSVSREKKESFPLTVTSAQKNPTAFYLCASAGQGSYEQYFGPGTRLTVT.